A single sample gave rise to the 9 T cell receptor beta chains below, sequenced in a study of sequential checkpoint blockade in melanoma. Generated by immunoSEQ multiplex PCR, the TCRdb table keeps only in-frame clones and is missing some. The sample lists about 40,000 clones, 84% occurring once. Treatment noted: randomized to nivolumab then ipilimumab (arm A) or the reverse (arm B). The material sequenced was CD8+ T cells sorted from blood (inferred from file names), taken from a patient given nivolumab and ipilimumab in sequence. These receptors originate from a human donor with melanoma.

V and J are TRBV9 and TRBJ2-1, with 10 bases identical to TRBD2. Trimming took 2 bases from V and 10 from J; bases not matched to a gene: 6. CDR1 is SGDLS, CDR2 YYNGEE, per germline. CDR3 length equals 14 residues. CDR3 DNA sequence: TGTGCCAGCAGCGTCGCTAGCGGGAGTTACGAGCAGTTCTTC. Amino acids: CASSVASGSYEQFF. The full variable domain, in which reference TRBV9 and TRBJ2-1 provide the parts outside the CDR3, is DSGVTQTPKHLITATGQRVTLRCSPRSGDLSVYWYQQSLDQGLQFLIQYYNGEERAKGNILERFSAQQFPDLHSELNLSSLELGDSALYFCASSVASGSYEQFFGPGTRLTVL.

This clone was picked up a small number of times. The chain carries TRBV19 and TRBJ1-1, with D possibly being TRBD1 (6 bases). The CDR3 spans 15 residues. Deletions cut 0 bases from V and 3 bases from J, with 11 bases between. Per the germline V gene, CDR1 is LNHDA and CDR2 is SQIVND (reference sequence). CDR3 protein: CASSIDARGDTEAFF. DNA of the CDR3: TGTGCCAGTAGTATAGATGCCAGGGGCGACACTGAAGCTTTCTTT.

The chain employs TRBV27 and TRBJ2-7; D uncertain. CDR1 and CDR2 from the germline V gene are MNHEY and SMNVEV (reference sequence). The CDR3 has 14 amino acids. Deletions cut 6 bases from V and 0 bases from J, with 12 bases between. The CDR3 DNA follows: TGTGCCAGCAGCCCCCGCGGATTCTCCTACGAGCAGTACTTC. Translation gives CASSPRGFSYEQYF.

The chain recombines TRBV9 with TRBJ2-7, with 7 bases that match TRBD2. Germline CDR1 is SGDLS and CDR2 is YYNGEE. With V trimmed by 3 bases and J by 3 bases, 12 bases remained unmatched. This CDR3 region has 16 residues. The CDR3 reads CASSAPFEGGSYEQYF. CDR3 bases: TGTGCCAGCAGCGCCCCGTTTGAGGGAGGGAGCTACGAGCAGTACTTC.

This sequence joins TRBV4-1 and TRBJ2-7; tentatively, D is TRBD1 (6 bases). Trimming left V 5 bases short and J 5 bases short, with 10 bases between. Looked up from germline, CDR1 is MGHRA and CDR2 is YSYEKL. There are 12 residues in the CDR3. The CDR3 coding sequence is TGCGCCAGCAGCGCTACAGGGAACGAGCAGTACTTC. Residues: CASSATGNEQYF.

This chain connects TRBV6-5 to TRBJ2-1, with a possible D match to TRBD2 (5 bases). The CDR3 has 15 amino acids. Trimming pared 2 bases from V and 0 bases from J, leaving 8 bases between. Germline CDR1 and CDR2: MNHEY and SVGAGI. The CDR3 protein is CASSYEGGSYNEQFF. CDR3 nucleotides: TGTGCCAGCAGTTACGAGGGCGGCTCCTACAATGAGCAGTTCTTC.

The gene calls are TRBV10-3 and TRBJ2-1; the D gene is possibly TRBD2 (5 bases). Germline-derived CDR1 and CDR2 are ENHRY and SYGVKD. The CDR3 consists of 16 residues. The V end was cut by 0 bases, the J end by 1 base, with 10 bases between. The CDR3 DNA is TGTGCCATCAGTGAGTCCGGGAAGGGATCCTACAATGAGCAGTTCTTC. It codes for CAISESGKGSYNEQFF.

The chain has TRBV28 and TRBJ2-1, with 7 bases fitting TRBD2. The V gene end was trimmed by 4 bases and the J gene end by 3 bases; junction bases not matched to a gene: 12. CDR3 length: 17 amino acids. Germline-derived CDR1 and CDR2 are MDHEN and SYDVKM. CDR3 DNA sequence: TGTGCCAGCAGTTACTCCTTCGCGCGGGGGAACTACAATGAGCAGTTCTTC. Encoded protein: CASSYSFARGNYNEQFF. Based on the CDR3 plus reference TRBV28 and TRBJ2-1, the full variable domain is DVKVTQSSRYLVKRTGEKVFLECVQDMDHENMFWYRQDPGLGLRLIYFSYDVKMKEKGDIPEGYSVSREKKERFSLILESASTNQTSMYLCASSYSFARGNYNEQFFGPGTRLTVL.

The CDR3: CATRSDGGVRGYTF. DNA for the CDR3: TGTGCCACTCGATCGGACGGAGGGGTTAGGGGCTACACCTTC. The chain combines TRBV19 with TRBJ1-2, with D maybe TRBD1 (5 bases). The CDR3 consists of 14 residues. The germline V gene encodes CDR1 LNHDA and CDR2 SQIVND (reference sequence). Trimming shortened V by 10 bases and J by 8 bases, and 23 bases separated the two germline ends.